This TCR beta chain is from a study of cytomegalovirus exposure and HLA in healthy donors. The primer mix had 60 Vbeta and 13 Jbeta primers. Data came from immunoSEQ multiplex PCR; TCRdb stores just in-frame clones and leaves some out. The sample holds approximately 200,000 clones, 65% to 80% seen once. Study-wide results and limits: A cluster of highly shared sequence variants was likely a sequencing artifact. DRB1 had the most TCR associations and HLA-C the fewest, a later analysis found, with rates varying by HLA locus.

Regarding this clone: Antigen specificity is unknown.

The origin of this receptor is a woman in her 30s in good health and CMV-seropositive. The sequencing input was PBMCs.

In DNA form, the CDR3 reads TGTGCCAGTAGCCGACCAGAGGTAGGAAACTATGGCTACACCTTC. This translates into CASSRPEVGNYGYTF. The chain uses TRBV19 and TRBJ1-2; D is unclear. V lost 6 bases and J 2 bases, leaving 16 bases between the germline ends. This CDR3 region has 15 residues. Germline V CDR1 and CDR2: LNHDA, SQIVND (reference sequence).